A single sample is the source of the 27 T cell receptor beta chains below, sequenced in a study of metastatic and nonmetastatic thyroid tumors. None of the patients had undergone any treatment ahead of thyroid surgery. Via MiXCR, TCRdb re-called the PCR reads. This sample has more than 13,000 clones, with approximately 12% found just once. Sequenced input: blood. The receptors derive from a female donor with papillary thyroid cancer or a benign thyroid nodule (not recorded which). Some clones in this sample may be carry-over from other donors' samples.

This clone showed up many times. The rearrangement uses TRBV6-5 and TRBJ1-4; D perhaps matches TRBD1 (5 bases). CDR3 length: 16 amino acids. Germline-derived CDR1 and CDR2 are MNHEY and SVGAGI. V shed 0 bases and J shed 5 bases, with 13 bases lying between them. The CDR3 DNA reads as TGTGCCAGCAGTTACTCGGACGGGACCGGCAATGAAAAACTGTTTTTT. Amino acids: CASSYSDGTGNEKLFF.

This clone has a count of ten or more. V gene TRBV3-1 combines with J gene TRBJ2-2; 7 bases match TRBD1. J was trimmed by 1 base and V by 6 bases; bases with no gene match: 2. CDR3 length: 14 amino acids. Per germline, CDR1 LGHDT and CDR2 YNNKEL (reference sequence). This CDR3 reads CASRDRQNTGELFF. The CDR3 region has the DNA TGTGCCAGCAGGGACAGGCAGAACACCGGGGAGCTGTTTTTT.

This clone occurred a few times. The genes are TRBV6-1 and TRBJ1-4; D is unresolved. CDR3 length equals 14 residues. Germline assignment: CDR1 MNHNS and CDR2 SASEGT. V was pared by 6 bases and J by 4 bases, with 12 bases between. The CDR3 loop reads CASSDEDRNEKLFF. In DNA form, the CDR3 reads TGTGCCAGCAGCGACGAGGACCGTAATGAAAAACTGTTTTTT.

V gene TRBV29-1 combines with J gene TRBJ2-7; 12 bases align to TRBD1. The CDR3 loop spans 14 amino acids. Germline loops: CDR1 SQVTM, CDR2 ANQGSEA. The trim removed 5 bases at V and 6 bases at J, leaving 8 bases unmatched. CDR3 sequence (DNA): TGCAGCGTTTTCCAGGGGACAGGGGGCGTCGAGCAGTACTTC. Amino acid sequence: CSVFQGTGGVEQYF.

This clone appeared many times. The rearrangement joins TRBV14 to TRBJ1-3; no clear D. The CDR3 covers 16 residues. CDR1 and CDR2 (germline): SGHDN, FVKESK. V was shortened by 2 bases and J by 0 bases, with 11 bases between the two germline ends. This chain's CDR3 is CASSQFPGLSGNTIYF. For the CDR3, the DNA is TGTGCCAGCAGCCAATTTCCGGGCCTCTCTGGAAACACCATATATTTT. Full variable domain (outside the CDR3, taken from reference TRBV14 and TRBJ1-3): EAGVTQFPSHSVIEKGQTVTLRCDPISGHDNLYWYRRVMGKEIKFLLHFVKESKQDESGMPNNRFLAERTGGTYSTLKVQPAELEDSGVYFCASSQFPGLSGNTIYFGEGSWLTVV.

In its sample, this clone is medium-sized (0.01 to 0.1%). CDR3 bases: TGTGCCAGCACCCCGGACACCCGGGGCTACACCTTC. This sequence encodes CASTPDTRGYTF. The V call is TRBV12-3 or TRBV12-4, the J call TRBJ1-2, with a weak D call TRBD1 (5 bases). The CDR3 totals 12 residues. V lost 7 bases, J lost 8 bases, and 14 bases lay in between.

This clone was seen at least ten times. The rearrangement uses TRBV7-9 and TRBJ1-4; D is perhaps TRBD1 (5 bases). V lost 0 bases, J lost 5 bases, and 7 bases lay in between. This CDR3 has 14 residues. Germline-derived CDR1 and CDR2 are SEHNR and FQNEAQ (reference sequence). The CDR3 region has the DNA TGTGCCAGCAGCTTAGCGGGGCAAAATGAAAAACTGTTTTTT. Translated: CASSLAGQNEKLFF.

By proportion, this clone is medium-sized. This chain joins TRBV6-9 and TRBJ1-2, with a tentative D call TRBD1 (5 bases). Germline CDR1 and CDR2: MNHGY and SVAAGI. Trimming removed 7 bases from V and 6 bases from J, with 21 bases in between. The CDR3 is 15 residues long. The CDR3 loop reads CASNLSRRRGHGYTF. In DNA form, the CDR3 reads TGTGCCAGCAACCTATCCCGCCGGAGGGGACATGGCTACACCTTC.

A note on this clone: This likely comes from a read error, as the CDR3 has no conserved phenylalanine or tryptophan at its end. It is unclear where the CDR3 begins or ends on the DNA, so no DNA is shown, and the CDR3 is as TCRdb lists it. V and J are TRBV7-2 and TRBJ2-7; the table gives TRBD2 as D, unverified against the DNA. The CDR3 is 8 residues long, counting both termini. CDR1 is SGHTA, CDR2 FQGNSA, per germline. This CDR3 is CASSSLAG.

CDR3 nucleotides: TGCGCCAGCAGCTGGGGCCCGAACACTGAAGCTTTCTTT. This encodes CASSWGPNTEAFF. The chain carries TRBV5-1 and TRBJ1-1; TRBD1 might be the D (5 bases). This CDR3 spans 13 amino acids. V was cut by 3 bases and J by 1 base, with 7 bases left in between. The germline gives CDR1 SGHRS, CDR2 YFSETQ.

V usage is TRBV19 and J usage is TRBJ1-2; no clear D gene. The CDR3 covers 15 residues. V was pared by 7 bases and J by 4 bases, with 19 bases between. CDR1 and CDR2 (germline): LNHDA, SQIVND (reference sequence). CDR3 coding DNA: TGTGCCAGTATCCGGACGGGAGTAAACATCTATGGCTACACCTTC. Translating it yields CASIRTGVNIYGYTF.

This clone was found many times. V and J are TRBV5-8 and TRBJ2-4; D not resolved. The V and J ends lost 4 bases and 1 base respectively, with 6 bases between them. Germline V lookup: CDR1 SGHTS, CDR2 YDEGEE. The CDR3 contains 13 residues. This CDR3 is CASSPEAKNIQYF. CDR3 nucleotide sequence: TGTGCCAGCAGCCCGGAGGCCAAAAACATTCAGTACTTC.

This clone was seen repeatedly, ten times or more. The chain joins TRBV3-1 to TRBJ2-7; D gene unclear. Germline V gene data show CDR1 as LGHDT and CDR2 as YNNKEL (reference sequence). V shed 4 bases and J shed 2 bases, with 9 bases lying between them. The CDR3 covers 13 residues. The CDR3 sequence: CASSRVTPYEQYF. CDR3 nucleotide sequence: TGTGCCAGCAGCCGCGTAACCCCCTACGAGCAGTACTTC.

By share, this clone ranks as medium-sized. The chain links TRBV28 to TRBJ2-7; 8 bases map to TRBD1. The CDR3 runs 15 residues. Per germline, CDR1 MDHEN and CDR2 SYDVKM. J lost 3 bases, V lost 1 base, and 5 bases had no gene match. For the CDR3, the DNA is TGTGCCAGCAGTTTATTGCAGGACAGGGACTACGAGCAGTACTTC. Encoded protein: CASSLLQDRDYEQYF.

A few counts support this clone. This may stem from a read error, because a much larger clone lies one nucleotide away. At the DNA level, this CDR3 is encoded by other sequences in the same sample as well. The chain is built from TRBV27 and TRBJ2-4; D ambiguous. Germline V gives CDR1 MNHEY, CDR2 SMNVEV (reference sequence). This CDR3 comprises 14 residues. The ends were cut back, 2 bases at V and 4 bases at J, with 9 bases in the middle. CDR3 sequence reads: CASSLIAQKNIQYF. CDR3 nucleotides: TGTGCCAGCAGTTTAATAGCTCAGAAAAACATTCAGTACTTC.

This clone is deemed medium-sized. J is TRBJ2-1 and V is TRBV20-1; 10 bases map to TRBD2. The junction had 9 bases not matched to a gene; V was cut back by 3 bases and J by 4 bases. The CDR3 is made up of 16 amino acids. Germline assignment: CDR1 DFQATT and CDR2 SNEGSKA (reference sequence). In DNA, the CDR3 is TGCAGTGCTAGGCTCGCCGGGACTAGCGCATACAATGAGCAGTTCTTC. This gives the protein CSARLAGTSAYNEQFF.

This clone has ten or more counts. This sequence joins TRBV20-1 and TRBJ2-7; D is unclear. The CDR3 runs 13 residues. Germline CDR1 and CDR2: DFQATT and SNEGSKA (reference sequence). With 2 bases removed from V and 5 bases from J, the gap between germline ends came to 13 bases. The chain's CDR3 is CSARPPLVNEQYF. CDR3 nucleotides: TGCAGTGCTAGACCACCGTTGGTCAACGAGCAGTACTTC.

This clone was counted ten times or more. The V gene is TRBV10-2, the J gene TRBJ2-1; 13 bases agree with TRBD2. Germline V gene lookup returns CDR1 WSHSY and CDR2 SAAADI. Trimming removed 1 base from V and 6 bases from J; junction bases left unmatched: 6. The CDR3 is made up of 17 amino acids. DNA of the CDR3: TGCGCCAGCAGTGAGTTCCCAACTAGCGGGGGGGTCAATGAGCAGTTCTTC. It codes for CASSEFPTSGGVNEQFF.

In its sample, this clone was seen many times. CDR3 in amino acids: CASSLGGAANYGYTF. The CDR3 DNA reads TGCGCCAGCAGCTTAGGGGGGGCCGCTAACTATGGCTACACCTTC. The rearrangement links TRBV5-1 to TRBJ1-2, with D maybe TRBD1 (6 bases). V was pared by 2 bases and J by 0 bases, with 11 bases between. The germline CDR1 and CDR2 sequences are SGHRS and YFSETQ. CDR3 length: 15 amino acids.

This clone has at least ten counts. The rearrangement joins TRBV30 to TRBJ2-4; D is possibly TRBD1 (5 bases). The CDR3 has 15 residues. V was trimmed by 3 bases and J by 0 bases, leaving 12 bases between them. Germline loops: CDR1 GTSNPN, CDR2 SVGIG (reference sequence). This chain's CDR3 is CAWSIGALAKNIQYF. The CDR3 DNA reads as TGTGCCTGGAGCATAGGGGCCTTAGCCAAAAACATTCAGTACTTC.

This clone is classed as medium-sized. The chain carries TRBV2 and TRBJ2-7; D might be TRBD1 (6 bases). V gave up 7 bases and J gave up 7 bases, with 14 bases separating them. This CDR3 comprises 12 residues. Germline assignment: CDR1 SNHLY and CDR2 FYNNEI. The CDR3 region has the DNA TGTGCCAGCACCATGGACAGTCCGGAGCAGTACTTC. Its translation is CASTMDSPEQYF.

This clone was seen at least ten times. The rearrangement uses TRBV7-3 and TRBJ2-1, with 8 nucleotides matching TRBD1. V was clipped by 5 bases and J by 8 bases; unmatched bases: 11. Germline CDR1 SGHTA, CDR2 FQGTGA. The CDR3 loop spans 15 amino acids. In DNA form, the CDR3 reads TGTGCCAGCAGCGGTCCGTGGACAGGGTCTTATGAGCAGTTCTTC. Protein: CASSGPWTGSYEQFF.

By share, this clone counts as medium-sized. The CDR3 loop is CASSPRGPGANVLTF. CDR3 DNA sequence: TGTGCCAGCAGCCCTAGGGGTCCTGGGGCCAACGTCCTGACTTTC. This chain uses TRBV6-1 with TRBJ2-6, with D perhaps matching TRBD1 (5 bases). The CDR3 runs to 15 residues. Per germline, CDR1 MNHNS and CDR2 SASEGT. V lost 6 bases to trimming and J lost 2 bases, with 11 bases between them.

The rearrangement joins TRBV5-1 to TRBJ2-2, with TRBD1 matching 8 bases. CDR1 and CDR2 from the germline V gene are SGHRS and YFSETQ. V lost 7 bases, J lost 6 bases, and 8 bases stayed unmatched. This CDR3 contains 14 residues. The CDR3: CASDSGTGPGELFF. CDR3 nucleotides: TGCGCCAGCGACTCCGGGACAGGCCCCGGGGAGCTGTTTTTT.

The V gene is TRBV11-2, the J gene TRBJ2-1, with 9 positions matching TRBD2. V shed 7 bases, J shed 2 bases, and the junction held 9 bases outside the gene matches. Germline loops: CDR1 SGHAT, CDR2 FQNNGV. The CDR3 covers 16 residues. The CDR3 DNA is TGTGCCAGCATCTTGGAGCGGGGGGTGACCTACAATGAGCAGTTCTTC. Its protein is CASILERGVTYNEQFF.

This clone has at least ten counts. The genes are TRBV25-1 and TRBJ1-4; weak D call: TRBD1 (5 bases). V lost 2 bases and J lost 8, with 9 bases in between. Germline CDR1 is MGHDK and CDR2 is SYGVNS. This CDR3 is 13 amino acids long. Here the CDR3 DNA reads TGTGCCAGCAGTGAACCGGGGGACGAAAAACTGTTTTTT. Translated: CASSEPGDEKLFF.

This clone occurred once. This rearrangement joins TRBV7-2 to TRBJ2-3; the match to TRBD2 covers 14 bases. The CDR3 has 16 amino acids. CDR1 is SGHTA, CDR2 FQGNSA, per germline. Trimming cost V 0 bases and J 4 bases; bases outside gene matches: 0. CDR3 amino acids: CASSLAGLAGADTQYF. DNA for the CDR3: TGTGCCAGCAGCTTAGCGGGACTAGCGGGAGCAGATACGCAGTATTTT. The full variable domain, rest sourced from reference TRBV7-2 and TRBJ2-3, is GAGVSQSPSNKVTEKGKDVELRCDPISGHTALYWYRQSLGQGLEFLIYFQGNSAPDKSGLPSDRFSAERTGGSVSTLTIQRTQQEDSAVYLCASSLAGLAGADTQYFGPGTRLTVL.